This TCR beta chain was documented in a study of blood T cell repertoires in COVID-19. Generated by immunoSEQ multiplex PCR, the TCRdb table keeps only in-frame clones and is missing some. This table holds some 160,000 clones, roughly 88% found once. V was pared by 0 bases and J by 5 bases, with 10 bases between. The CDR3 contains 13 residues. The V gene's germline CDR1 is GTSNPN and CDR2 SVGIG (reference sequence). V is TRBV30 and J is TRBJ2-5; D gene uncertain. This TCR was sampled from a man aged 18 to 30 with acute or convalescent COVID-19. The specimen was peripheral blood. As DNA, the CDR3 is TGTGCCTGGAGTGTTAGAAGCAGGGAGACCCAGTACTTC. This sequence encodes CAWSVRSRETQYF. The full variable domain, in which reference TRBV30 and TRBJ2-5 provide the parts outside the CDR3, is SQTIHQWPATLVQPVGSPLSLECTVEGTSNPNLYWYRQAAGRGLQLLFYSVGIGQISSEVPQNLSASRPQDRQFILSSKKLLLSDSGFYLCAWSVRSRETQYFGPGTRLLVL.